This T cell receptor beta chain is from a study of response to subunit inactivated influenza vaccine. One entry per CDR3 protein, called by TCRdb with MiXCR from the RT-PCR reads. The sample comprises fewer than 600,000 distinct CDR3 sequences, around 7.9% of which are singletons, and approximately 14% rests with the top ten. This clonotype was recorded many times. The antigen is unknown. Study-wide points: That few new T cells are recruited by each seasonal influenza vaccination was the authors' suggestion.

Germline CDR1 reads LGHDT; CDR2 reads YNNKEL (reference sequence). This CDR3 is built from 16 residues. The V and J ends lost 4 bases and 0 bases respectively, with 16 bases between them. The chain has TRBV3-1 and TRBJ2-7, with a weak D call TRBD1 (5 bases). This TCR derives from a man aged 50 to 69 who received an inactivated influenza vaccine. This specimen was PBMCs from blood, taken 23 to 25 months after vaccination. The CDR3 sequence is CASSRWQDIRSYEQYF. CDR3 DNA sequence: TGTGCCAGCAGCCGTTGGCAGGACATCCGCTCCTACGAGCAGTACTTC.